These 9 T cell receptor beta chains were all obtained from the same sample, sequenced in a study of blood T cell repertoires in COVID-19. The method was immunoSEQ multiplex PCR; TCRdb's version includes in-frame clones alone and lacks a portion of them. This sample has hundreds of thousands of clones, with roughly 90% found just once. The sample comprised PBMCs or T cells enriched from blood (not recorded which). These receptors were taken from a young woman with acute COVID-19.

This clone was observed once. The chain has TRBV19 and TRBJ2-5, with TRBD1 identical over 9 bases. The V segment lost 5 bases and the J segment 2 bases; nucleotides outside the gene matches: 9. This CDR3 has 16 residues. Germline V gene data show CDR1 as LNHDA and CDR2 as SQIVND (reference sequence). Written as DNA, the CDR3 is TGTGCCAGTAGTCCAACAGGGGGCTCGGGACAAGAGACCCAGTACTTC. Translating gives CASSPTGGSGQETQYF.

A few counts support this clone. This sequence joins TRBV2 and TRBJ1-5, with a possible D match to TRBD1 (5 bases). V lost 4 bases and J lost 1, with 5 bases in between. CDR1 and CDR2 (germline): SNHLY, FYNNEI. The CDR3 contains 13 residues. CDR3 region: CASSAGSNQPQHF. CDR3 sequence (DNA): TGTGCCAGCAGTGCAGGGAGCAATCAGCCCCAGCATTTT.

The chain employs TRBV7-2 and TRBJ2-7, with 8 positions matching TRBD2. Germline CDR1 is SGHTA and CDR2 is FQGNSA. CDR3 length: 15 amino acids. Trimming removed 3 bases from V and 5 bases from J; junction bases left unmatched: 9. CDR3 loop: CASSLIGGGFNEQYF. As DNA, the CDR3 is TGTGCCAGCAGCTTGATTGGCGGGGGGTTCAACGAGCAGTACTTC.

The chain links TRBV5-6 to TRBJ2-7; 7 bases are a match to TRBD1. In germline, CDR1 is SGHDT, CDR2 YYEEEE. The CDR3 has 13 amino acids. Trimming cost V 1 base and J 12 bases; bases outside gene matches: 10. The CDR3 DNA is TGTGCCAGCAGCTTGAACAGGGGCGGACGACGGTACTTC. This encodes CASSLNRGGRRYF.

The rearrangement joins TRBV10-3 to TRBJ1-2; weak D call: TRBD1 (6 bases). The germline gives CDR1 ENHRY, CDR2 SYGVKD. The V gene lost 7 bases and the J gene lost 5 bases, with 14 bases spanning the gap. The CDR3 is 13 residues long. CDR3 protein: CAITDRRGYGYTF. Here the CDR3 DNA reads TGTGCCATCACTGACAGGCGGGGGTATGGCTACACCTTC.

This clone was seen once. The chain recombines TRBV6-5 with TRBJ1-2; 8 bases are shared with TRBD1. The germline V gene encodes CDR1 MNHEY and CDR2 SVGAGI. The ends lost 7 bases at V and 8 bases at J; junction bases unmatched: 9. This CDR3 comprises 13 residues. CDR3 nucleotide sequence: TGTGCCAGCACCTTGGACAGGGTTATAGGCTACACCTTC. Amino acid sequence: CASTLDRVIGYTF.

This CDR3 reads CASSIAGLGAEAFF. The CDR3 nucleotides are TGTGCCAGTAGTATAGCGGGACTCGGGGCTGAAGCTTTCTTT. The V and J genes are TRBV19 and TRBJ1-1, with D perhaps matching TRBD1 (5 bases). CDR1 and CDR2 (germline): LNHDA, SQIVND (reference sequence). Trimming took off 1 base at V and 6 bases at J, with 12 bases between the two ends. This CDR3 has 14 amino acids.

This clone was detected many times. The rearrangement uses TRBV2 and TRBJ1-1; D unclear. The CDR3 runs to 14 residues. Trimming cost V 0 bases and J 8 bases, with 13 bases left between them. Per germline, CDR1 SNHLY and CDR2 FYNNEI. This chain's CDR3 is CASSEAIGSAEAFF. CDR3 DNA: TGTGCCAGCAGTGAAGCCATCGGAAGCGCCGAAGCTTTCTTT.

The chain has TRBV10-1 and TRBJ1-5; D unclear. The CDR3 loop spans 15 amino acids. With 8 bases removed from V and 3 bases from J, the gap between germline ends came to 17 bases. The germline V gene encodes CDR1 WNHNN and CDR2 SYGVQD (reference sequence). The CDR3 nucleotides read TGCGCCAGCCGTAGTGCGGGCCTGGACAATCAGCCCCAGCATTTT. Its protein is CASRSAGLDNQPQHF.